This T cell receptor (beta chain) is drawn from a study of T cell responses to AZD1222 COVID-19 vaccine. Regarding the study as a whole: Clonal diversity was possibly underestimated; the donors were predominantly white British and more often female. Sampling that yielded the repertoires occurred only after the peak T cell response.

Profiled with immunoSEQ multiplex PCR; TCRdb holds only in-frame clones, not every one. The table lists about 24,000 clones, about 88% of them singletons. Germline V lookup: CDR1 SNHLY, CDR2 FYNNEI. The V end was cut by 7 bases, the J end by 0 bases, with 10 bases between. The CDR3 length is 14 residues. Concerning this clone: As yet, its antigen is unknown.

Investigators merged groups given second doses at roughly 4 or roughly 12 weeks. The clonotype comes from an adult who received the AZD1222 COVID-19 vaccine. The gene calls are TRBV2 and TRBJ1-3; possibly TRBD1 for D (6 bases). The sequences come from peripheral blood, collected 28 days after the second AZD1222 dose. Here the CDR3 DNA reads TGTGCCAGCATGAGGGGGGGCTCTGGAAACACCATATATTTT. It yields the protein CASMRGGSGNTIYF.